The entry that follows covers one T cell receptor (beta chain) sequence. Its antigen is unidentified. Produced via immunoSEQ multiplex PCR; TCRdb's table is partial and in-frame only. Among some 190,000 clones listed, 75% to 90% were seen once. The sample is drawn from a study of T cell responses to AZD1222 COVID-19 vaccine. The CDR3 length is 17 residues. The germline V gene has CDR1 LGHDT and CDR2 YNNKEL (reference sequence). Germline trimming cut 0 bases from V and 6 bases from J; bases unmatched to any gene: 12. Findings and limits, study-wide: Two AZD1222 administrations were followed by greater Spike-specific TCR breadth and depth.

The chain combines TRBV3-1 (or the pseudogene TRBV3-2) with TRBJ2-5; 8 bases agree with TRBD2. The specimen comprised peripheral blood, sampled on day 0 of AZD1222 vaccination. This clonotype was sampled from an adult in good health. CDR3 sequence reads: CASSQETPSGLVKTQYF. The CDR3 DNA reads TGTGCCAGCAGCCAAGAAACCCCCTCGGGACTAGTGAAGACCCAGTACTTC.